This note documents a single TCR beta chain sequence. This entry belongs to a study of T cells after posttransplantation cyclophosphamide. The CDR3 is 17 amino acids. The trim removed 3 bases at V and 3 bases at J, leaving 7 bases unmatched. Germline CDR1 reads SGHNT; CDR2 reads YYREEE (reference sequence). Sequencing was performed with immunoSEQ multiplex PCR; in TCRdb, only in-frame clones are kept and a portion is missing. The sample has roughly 25,000 clones, more than 75% seen once. The genes are TRBV5-4 and TRBJ2-3, with 13 bases aligning to TRBD2. This TCR came from an older woman with a blood cancer, CMV-positive, and with a related stem cell donor. The specimen was PBMCs. CDR3 nucleotide sequence: TGTGCCAGCAGCTCAAGGACTAGCGGGGGTTGGACAGATACGCAGTATTTT. Its protein product is CASSSRTSGGWTDTQYF.